This note documents a single T cell receptor beta chain sequence. Per germline, CDR1 SGHRS and CDR2 YFSETQ. Deletions cut 5 bases from V and 3 bases from J, with 9 bases between. CDR3 length equals 13 residues. Specified time point: pre-sensitization, week 0. Treatment indicated: therapeutic diphenylcyclopropenone sensitization with weekly scalp DPC. Donors were 18 to 70-year-old alopecia patients suitable for DPC. These data belong to a study of human T cells and chemical hapten exposure. Looking at the study overall: Alopecia universalis, totalis or areata was present in patients who were mostly female.

Separate cDNA molecules received unique molecular identifiers, which the library attached to them. TCRdb ran MiXCR on the RACE reads and lists one entry per CDR3 protein. The profile covers about 350,000 distinct CDR3 sequences, with 5% to 6.5% appearing a single time and around 8% taken by the ten largest. The clonotype was recovered from a woman between 18 and 30 years old with alopecia areata. Some clones in this sample may be carry-over from other donors' samples. This chain connects TRBV5-1 to TRBJ2-4; D ambiguous. Sequencing was performed on whole blood, taken in connection with sensitization to the hapten diphenylcyclopropenone (DPC). The CDR3 here is CASRPPDKNIQYF. The CDR3 DNA is TGCGCCAGCAGACCGCCGGACAAAAACATTCAGTACTTC.